This T cell receptor beta chain was captured by sequencing in a study of blood T cell repertoires in COVID-19. Only in-frame clones appear in the TCRdb table, and some are missing; sequencing was by immunoSEQ multiplex PCR. The sample carries about 35,000 clones, about 89% recorded once. This clone has a single count. Germline CDR1 and CDR2: LNHDA and SQIVND (reference sequence). The CDR3 is 13 residues long. Trimming took off 5 bases at V and 2 bases at J, with 10 bases between the two ends. This clonotype was obtained from an elderly man with active COVID-19. The chain combines TRBV19 with TRBJ2-7; a possible D gene is TRBD2 (5 bases). Source material: peripheral blood. CDR3 coding DNA: TGTGCCAGTAGTTTCGGGAACGCCTACGAGCAGTACTTC. Translated, it gives CASSFGNAYEQYF.